The 30 T cell receptor beta chains below were found in one sample sequenced in a study of Tregs in tolerant kidney transplant recipients. Profiled with immunoSEQ multiplex PCR; TCRdb holds only in-frame clones, not every one. The sample contains around 70,000 clones, roughly 89% of which appear only once. This specimen was CD8+ T cells from blood, taken before the transplant. The source is a human donor who received a combined kidney and bone marrow transplant.

This clone appeared once. For the CDR3, the DNA is TGTGCCAGCAGCTCAATCGGTTCGGGGACTGAAGCTTTCTTT. Translating gives CASSSIGSGTEAFF. J is TRBJ1-1 and V is TRBV6-5, with D hard to call. Trimming removed 6 bases at V and 5 bases at J, with 16 bases between. Germline values: CDR1 MNHEY, CDR2 SVGAGI. The CDR3 is 14 residues long.

The rearrangement links TRBV4-1 to TRBJ2-3, with 7 bases aligning to TRBD2. The V gene end was trimmed by 0 bases and the J gene end by 4 bases; junction bases not matched to a gene: 4. CDR1 and CDR2 (germline): MGHRA, YSYEKL. This CDR3 comprises 15 residues. The CDR3 spells CASSQDRGVSDTQYF. CDR3 in DNA: TGCGCCAGCAGCCAAGACCGGGGGGTTTCAGATACGCAGTATTTT.

J is TRBJ2-1 and V is TRBV28; D call uncertain. Germline V lookup: CDR1 MDHEN, CDR2 SYDVKM. V was clipped by 1 base and J by 0 bases, with 10 bases between them. The CDR3 runs 16 residues. Here the CDR3 reads CASSLYFSGSYNEQFF. The CDR3 DNA sequence: TGTGCCAGCAGTTTATATTTCTCAGGCTCCTACAATGAGCAGTTCTTC.

The table lists this clone with a count of one. The V and J genes are TRBV9 and TRBJ2-1; no clear D. V was cut by 0 bases and J by 2 bases, with 12 bases left in between. The germline V gene has CDR1 SGDLS and CDR2 YYNGEE. This CDR3 is built from 16 residues. As DNA, the CDR3 is TGTGCCAGCAGCGTAGCTAGTGGCGTGACCTACAATGAGCAGTTCTTC. Residues: CASSVASGVTYNEQFF.

The J gene is TRBJ2-1, the V gene TRBV6-1; 8 bases agree with TRBD1. Germline V gene lookup returns CDR1 MNHNS and CDR2 SASEGT. CDR3 length equals 15 residues. The V and J ends lost 5 bases and 0 bases, in that order; junction bases with no gene match: 3. CDR3 sequence: CASSWTGSSYNEQFF. CDR3 DNA: TGTGCCAGCAGTTGGACAGGGAGCTCCTACAATGAGCAGTTCTTC.

As for this clone: This CDR3 is also generated by other DNA sequences in the sample. The rearrangement links TRBV4-1 to TRBJ1-2; the D gene is possibly TRBD1 (6 bases). Deletions cut 4 bases from V and 2 bases from J, with 8 bases between. CDR1 and CDR2 (germline): MGHRA, YSYEKL. The CDR3 is 13 amino acids. As DNA, the CDR3 is TGCGCCAGCAGCCCCGGGACAAACTATGGCTACACCTTC. Protein sequence: CASSPGTNYGYTF.

The chain couples TRBV29-1 to TRBJ2-7, with D unresolved. Germline values: CDR1 SQVTM, CDR2 ANQGSEA. V shed 4 bases and J shed 4 bases, with 8 bases lying between them. This CDR3 is built from 11 residues. The CDR3 reads CSVVHGYEQYF. CDR3 nucleotide sequence: TGCAGCGTTGTCCACGGTTACGAGCAGTACTTC.

The DNA of the CDR3 is TGCGCCAGCAGCTTGGGGGACAGGGGACCCACCGGGGAGCTGTTTTTT. This sequence encodes CASSLGDRGPTGELFF. The J gene is TRBJ2-2, the V gene TRBV5-1; 10 bases match TRBD1. In germline, CDR1 is SGHRS, CDR2 YFSETQ. The CDR3 is 16 amino acids. J lost 4 bases, V lost 0 bases, and 3 bases had no gene match.

V is TRBV7-6 and J is TRBJ1-1, with a tentative D call TRBD1 (5 bases). Germline V gene sequence: CDR1 SGHVS, CDR2 FNYEAQ. The CDR3 totals 13 residues. V lost 5 bases and J 3 bases, leaving 10 bases between the germline ends. This chain's CDR3 is CASSPRGDTEAFF. The DNA for the CDR3 is TGTGCCAGCAGCCCCCGGGGGGACACTGAAGCTTTCTTT.

V gene TRBV4-1 combines with J gene TRBJ1-3; weak D call: TRBD1 (5 bases). The CDR3 contains 17 residues. V lost 1 base and J 2 bases, leaving 15 bases between the germline ends. The V gene's germline CDR1 is MGHRA and CDR2 YSYEKL. The CDR3 DNA reads TGCGCCAGCAGCCAAGGGGGGGATATTGTTCCTGGAAACACCATATATTTT. It codes for CASSQGGDIVPGNTIYF.

The J gene is TRBJ2-5, the V gene TRBV5-4; tentatively, D is TRBD1 (6 bases). Germline V CDR1 and CDR2: SGHNT, YYREEE (reference sequence). CDR3 size: 14 residues. Trimming shortened V by 2 bases and J by 4 bases, and 12 bases separated the two germline ends. In nucleotides, the CDR3 is TGTGCCAGCAGCTTTTCACAGGGTAGAGAGACCCAGTACTTC. Its translation: CASSFSQGRETQYF.

The V gene is TRBV11-1, the J gene TRBJ2-3; 8 bases align to TRBD2. Losses at the gene ends were 2 bases for V and 5 bases for J; bases not matched to a gene: 6. CDR3 length: 15 amino acids. Per germline, CDR1 SGHAT and CDR2 FQDESV (reference sequence). The CDR3: CASSLLGGGGDTQYF. CDR3 bases: TGTGCCAGCAGCTTACTCGGGGGGGGTGGAGATACGCAGTATTTT.

This chain joins TRBV11-2 and TRBJ2-5; tentative D call: TRBD1 (5 bases). Germline CDR1 and CDR2: SGHAT and FQNNGV. Trimming pared 0 bases from V and 3 bases from J, leaving 20 bases between. This CDR3 comprises 18 residues. The CDR3 region has the DNA TGTGCCAGCAGCTTAGATCCCTCGGCAGGGCCGAAAGAAGAGACCCAGTACTTC. This codes for CASSLDPSAGPKEETQYF.

V usage is TRBV11-3 and J usage is TRBJ2-7; possibly TRBD1 for D (6 bases). Looked up from germline, CDR1 is SGHNT and CDR2 is YENEEA. CDR3 length equals 14 residues. V was cut by 4 bases and J by 2 bases, with 12 bases left in between. This CDR3 reads CASSSYRDPYEQYF. The DNA of the CDR3 is TGTGCCAGCAGCTCGTACAGGGATCCCTACGAGCAGTACTTC.

This chain uses TRBV5-6 with TRBJ2-3; 10 positions agree with TRBD2. V trimming: 2 bases; J trimming: 4 bases; junction bases outside the gene matches: 1. The CDR3 length is 14 residues. The germline V gene has CDR1 SGHDT and CDR2 YYEEEE. In nucleotides, the CDR3 is TGTGCCAGCAGCTTAGCGGGAGGGGCAGATACGCAGTATTTT. Protein sequence: CASSLAGGADTQYF.

The V and J genes are TRBV13 and TRBJ1-1, with D uncertain. CDR1 and CDR2 (germline): PRHDT, FYEKMQ (reference sequence). This CDR3 is 14 amino acids long. Trimming took off 3 bases at V and 1 base at J, with 9 bases between the two ends. CDR3 DNA: TGTGCCAGCAGCTTGGGCCCCCAGAACACTGAAGCTTTCTTT. This sequence encodes CASSLGPQNTEAFF.

The chain recombines TRBV21-1 with TRBJ2-7; TRBD1 is the table's D call and was not checked against the DNA. TRBV21-1 is annotated as a pseudogene. The CDR3 sequence is 16 residues long. The CDR3 nucleotides are TGTGCCAGCAGCAAAGCTGGGTGTAACAGCTCCTACGAGCAGTACTTC. Residues: CASSKAGCNSSYEQYF.

The V gene is TRBV19, the J gene TRBJ1-2; no reliable D call. The CDR3 contains 9 residues. Germline CDR1 is LNHDA and CDR2 is SQIVND (reference sequence). Here the CDR3 reads CATGVGYTF. The CDR3 DNA sequence: TGTGCAACCGGGGTTGGCTACACCTTC.

This rearrangement joins TRBV29-1 to TRBJ2-5; D might be TRBD2 (5 bases). Trimming left V 6 bases short and J 5 bases short, with 7 bases between. The CDR3 runs to 10 residues. In germline, CDR1 is SQVTM, CDR2 ANQGSEA. This chain's CDR3 is CSVPGETQYF. The CDR3 nucleotides are TGCAGCGTACCGGGGGAGACCCAGTACTTC.

J is TRBJ2-4 and V is TRBV28, with D tentatively TRBD1 (5 bases). The CDR3 runs 15 residues. Per germline, CDR1 MDHEN and CDR2 SYDVKM. V was shortened by 6 bases and J by 1 base, with 13 bases between the two germline ends. Written as DNA, the CDR3 is TGTGCCAGCAGCCCTGAGACAGTCGCCAAAAACATTCAGTACTTC. Protein sequence: CASSPETVAKNIQYF.

The rearrangement joins TRBV27 to TRBJ2-3, with TRBD2 matching over 10 bases. Trimming removed 2 bases from V and 3 bases from J; junction bases left unmatched: 14. From germline, CDR1 is MNHEY and CDR2 SMNVEV (reference sequence). The CDR3 length is 19 residues. This chain's CDR3 is CASSLRGTSVAISTDTQYF. The DNA for the CDR3 is TGTGCCAGCAGTTTAAGGGGGACTAGCGTTGCGATCAGTACAGATACGCAGTATTTT.

The chain recombines TRBV13 with TRBJ2-5, with TRBD2 matching 14 bases. After removal of 3 bases from V and 5 bases from J, the junction contained 8 bases not matched to a gene. In germline, CDR1 is PRHDT, CDR2 FYEKMQ (reference sequence). This CDR3 is 17 amino acids long. CDR3 in DNA: TGTGCCAGCAGCTTTGGACTAGCGGGAGGAAGATGGGAGACCCAGTACTTC. Residues: CASSFGLAGGRWETQYF.

This sequence joins TRBV29-1 and TRBJ2-2, with 7 positions matching TRBD2. This CDR3 comprises 13 residues. Germline-derived CDR1 and CDR2 are SQVTM and ANQGSEA. After removal of 7 bases from V and 1 base from J, the junction contained 3 bases not matched to a gene. This CDR3 is CSAASGNTGELFF. CDR3 nucleotides: TGCAGCGCGGCTAGCGGGAACACCGGGGAGCTGTTTTTT.

The rearrangement joins TRBV29-1 to TRBJ2-7, with TRBD1 matching over 10 bases. The germline CDR1 and CDR2 sequences are SQVTM and ANQGSEA. V lost 0 bases, J lost 2 bases, and 4 bases stayed unmatched. This CDR3 is 15 amino acids long. As DNA, the CDR3 is TGCAGCGTTGAAGAGGGGACAGGGGAACCCTACGAGCAGTACTTC. Protein sequence: CSVEEGTGEPYEQYF.

J is TRBJ1-5 and V is TRBV15, with D hard to call. The CDR3 consists of 15 residues. The ends were cut back, 0 bases at V and 1 base at J, with 7 bases in the middle. Germline V gives CDR1 LNHNV, CDR2 YYDKDF (reference sequence). CDR3 sequence reads: CATSRESRSNQPQHF. The CDR3 DNA sequence: TGTGCCACCAGCAGAGAATCCAGAAGCAATCAGCCCCAGCATTTT.

The chain uses TRBV9 and TRBJ2-1, with 9 bases aligning to TRBD2. Germline V gene sequence: CDR1 SGDLS, CDR2 YYNGEE. This CDR3 comprises 15 residues. V trimming: 0 bases; J trimming: 7 bases; junction bases outside the gene matches: 5. CDR3 amino acids: CASSVGGSGRNEQFF. For the CDR3, the DNA is TGTGCCAGCAGCGTAGGAGGTAGCGGGAGAAATGAGCAGTTCTTC.

This chain connects TRBV4-2 to TRBJ1-1; 8 positions agree with TRBD1. CDR1 is LGHNA and CDR2 is YNFKEQ in the germline V gene. The V and J ends lost 3 bases and 1 base, in that order; junction bases with no gene match: 1. The CDR3 runs to 14 residues. Written as DNA, the CDR3 is TGTGCCAGCAGCCATGGGACAGGGAACACTGAAGCTTTCTTT. This sequence encodes CASSHGTGNTEAFF.

The CDR3 DNA is TGTGCCAGCAGTTACTCGGGACAGGGAGGGGGCACTGAAGCTTTCTTT. Translated, it gives CASSYSGQGGGTEAFF. The chain couples TRBV6-5 to TRBJ1-1; 9 nucleotides match TRBD1. There are 16 residues in the CDR3. The junction had 6 bases not matched to a gene; V was cut back by 0 bases and J by 4 bases. CDR1 and CDR2 (germline): MNHEY, SVGAGI.

This CDR3 reads CASSVGGVANEKLFF. In DNA form, the CDR3 reads TGTGCCAGCAGCGTAGGGGGGGTAGCTAATGAAAAACTGTTTTTT. The V call is TRBV9, the J call TRBJ1-4, with TRBD1 as a possible D gene (5 bases). Per the germline V gene, CDR1 is SGDLS and CDR2 is YYNGEE. The CDR3 extends over 15 amino acids. V lost 0 bases to trimming and J lost 3 bases, with 9 bases between them.

V usage is TRBV5-1 and J usage is TRBJ1-2; D remains ambiguous. The CDR3 is 14 amino acids. Germline CDR1 and CDR2: SGHRS and YFSETQ. Between the trimmed V and J ends, which lost 3 bases and 5 bases, there was a span of 14 bases. The CDR3 loop reads CASSSEGPTYGYTF. Here the CDR3 DNA reads TGCGCCAGCAGCTCGGAGGGCCCTACATATGGCTACACCTTC.